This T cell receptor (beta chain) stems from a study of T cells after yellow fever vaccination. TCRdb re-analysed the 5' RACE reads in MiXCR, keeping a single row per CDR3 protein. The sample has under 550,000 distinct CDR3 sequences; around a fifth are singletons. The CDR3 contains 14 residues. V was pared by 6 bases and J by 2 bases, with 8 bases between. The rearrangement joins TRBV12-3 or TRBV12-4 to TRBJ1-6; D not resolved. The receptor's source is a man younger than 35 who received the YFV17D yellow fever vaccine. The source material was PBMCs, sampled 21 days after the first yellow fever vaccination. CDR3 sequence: CASSQGAYNSPLHF. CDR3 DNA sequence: TGTGCCAGCAGCCAAGGTGCCTATAATTCACCCCTCCACTTT.